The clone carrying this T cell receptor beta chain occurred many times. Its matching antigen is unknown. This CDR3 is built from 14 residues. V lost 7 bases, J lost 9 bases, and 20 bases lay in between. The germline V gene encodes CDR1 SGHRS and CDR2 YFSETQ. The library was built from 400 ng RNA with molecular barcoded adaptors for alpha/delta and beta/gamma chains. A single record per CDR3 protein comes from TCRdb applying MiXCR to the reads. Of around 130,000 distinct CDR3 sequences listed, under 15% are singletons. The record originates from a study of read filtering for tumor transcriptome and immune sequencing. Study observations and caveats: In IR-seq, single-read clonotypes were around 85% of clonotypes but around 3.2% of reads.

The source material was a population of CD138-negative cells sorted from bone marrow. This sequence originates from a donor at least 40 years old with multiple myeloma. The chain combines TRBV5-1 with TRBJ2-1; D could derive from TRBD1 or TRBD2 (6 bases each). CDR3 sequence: CASRREAEDSEQFF. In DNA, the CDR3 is TGCGCCAGCCGGAGGGAGGCAGAGGACAGTGAGCAGTTCTTC. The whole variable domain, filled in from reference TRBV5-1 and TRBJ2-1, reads KAGVTQTPRYLIKTRGQQVTLSCSPISGHRSVSWYQQTPGQGLQFLFEYFSETQRNKGNFPGRFSGRQFSNSRSEMNVSTLELGDSALYLCASRREAEDSEQFFGPGTRLTVL.